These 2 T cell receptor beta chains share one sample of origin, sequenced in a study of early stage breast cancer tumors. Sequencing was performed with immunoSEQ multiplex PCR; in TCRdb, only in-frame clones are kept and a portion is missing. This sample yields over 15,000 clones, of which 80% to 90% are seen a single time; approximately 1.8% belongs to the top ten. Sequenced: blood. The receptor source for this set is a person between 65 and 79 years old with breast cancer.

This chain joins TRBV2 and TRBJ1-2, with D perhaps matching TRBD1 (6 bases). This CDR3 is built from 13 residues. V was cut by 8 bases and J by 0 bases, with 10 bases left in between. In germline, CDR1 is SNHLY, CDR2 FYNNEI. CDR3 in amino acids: CASLDRSNYGYTF. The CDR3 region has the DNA TGTGCCAGCCTTGACAGGTCTAACTATGGCTACACCTTC.

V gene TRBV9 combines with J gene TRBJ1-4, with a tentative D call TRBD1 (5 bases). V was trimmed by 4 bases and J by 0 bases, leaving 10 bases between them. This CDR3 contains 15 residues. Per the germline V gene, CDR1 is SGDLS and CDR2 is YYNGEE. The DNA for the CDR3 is TGTGCCAGCAGCCCCGGGGGTGCAACTAATGAAAAACTGTTTTTT. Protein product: CASSPGGATNEKLFF.